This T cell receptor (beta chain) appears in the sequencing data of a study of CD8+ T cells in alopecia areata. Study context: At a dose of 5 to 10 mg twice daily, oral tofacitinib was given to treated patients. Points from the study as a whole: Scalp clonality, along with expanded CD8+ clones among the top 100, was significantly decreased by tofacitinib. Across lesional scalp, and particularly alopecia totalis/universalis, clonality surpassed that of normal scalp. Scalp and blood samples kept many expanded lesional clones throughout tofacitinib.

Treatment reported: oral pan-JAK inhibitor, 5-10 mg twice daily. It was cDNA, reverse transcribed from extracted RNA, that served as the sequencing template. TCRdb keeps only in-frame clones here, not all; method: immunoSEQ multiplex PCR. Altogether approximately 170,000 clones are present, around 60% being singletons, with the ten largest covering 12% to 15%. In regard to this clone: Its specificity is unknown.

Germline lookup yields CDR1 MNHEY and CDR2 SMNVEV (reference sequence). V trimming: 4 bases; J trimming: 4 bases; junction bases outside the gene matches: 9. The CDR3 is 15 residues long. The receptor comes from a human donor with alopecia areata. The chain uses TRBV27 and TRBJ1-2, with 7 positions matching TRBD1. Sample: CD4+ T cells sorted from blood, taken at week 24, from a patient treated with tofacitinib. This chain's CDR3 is CASSSWDSGRYGYTF. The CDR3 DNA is TGTGCCAGCAGTTCCTGGGACAGTGGTCGCTATGGCTACACCTTC.